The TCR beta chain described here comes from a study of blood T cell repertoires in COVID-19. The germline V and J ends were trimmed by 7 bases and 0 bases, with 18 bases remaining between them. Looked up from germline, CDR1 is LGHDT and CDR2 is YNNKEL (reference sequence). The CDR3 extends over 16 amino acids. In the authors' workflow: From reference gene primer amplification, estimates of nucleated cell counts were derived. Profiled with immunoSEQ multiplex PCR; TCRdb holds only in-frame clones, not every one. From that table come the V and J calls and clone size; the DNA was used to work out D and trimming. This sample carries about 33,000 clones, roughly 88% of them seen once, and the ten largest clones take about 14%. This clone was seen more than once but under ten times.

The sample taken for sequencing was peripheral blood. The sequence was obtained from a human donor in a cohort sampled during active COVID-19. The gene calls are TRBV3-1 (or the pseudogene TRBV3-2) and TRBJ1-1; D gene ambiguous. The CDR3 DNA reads TGTGCCAGCACCAACACTAGAGGGAGGATGAACACTGAAGCTTTCTTT. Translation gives CASTNTRGRMNTEAFF.